These 9 T cell receptor beta chains share one sample of origin, sequenced in a study of T cells in Graves' hyperthyroidism and ophthalmopathy. Researchers took RNA transcripts and amplified the TCR beta CDR3 regions from them. HTBI primers were the set used in a first-round RT-PCR of the TCR CDR3. MiXCR, run by TCRdb on the multiplex PCR reads, gives a single entry per CDR3 protein. Here the sample spans about 280,000 distinct CDR3 sequences, 25% to 30% being singletons. Sequenced material: blood. The receptors come from a man between 35 and 55 years old with Graves' hyperthyroidism that later progressed to Graves' ophthalmopathy.

At least ten counts were recorded for this clonotype. The chain is built from TRBV11-3 and TRBJ1-1; D perhaps matches TRBD1 (5 bases). Germline lookup yields CDR1 SGHNT and CDR2 YENEEA. The CDR3 has 15 amino acids. The germline V and J ends were trimmed by 4 bases and 0 bases, with 12 bases remaining between them. For the CDR3, the DNA is TGTGCCAGCAGCTCGGGGGGAAGGATGAACACTGAAGCTTTCTTT. It specifies CASSSGGRMNTEAFF.

At least ten counts were recorded for this clonotype. This chain joins TRBV6-5 and TRBJ2-7, with 8 bases lining up with TRBD1. The J segment lost 3 bases and the V segment lost 4 bases, leaving 2 bases of the junction unmatched. Germline assignment: CDR1 MNHEY and CDR2 SVGAGI. The CDR3 has 13 residues. This chain's CDR3 is CASSFTGGYEQYF. CDR3 nucleotides: TGTGCCAGCAGTTTCACAGGGGGCTACGAGCAGTACTTC.

This clonotype showed up just once. The chain has TRBV19 and TRBJ2-5; D remains ambiguous. CDR1 and CDR2 from the germline V gene are LNHDA and SQIVND (reference sequence). Trimming cost V 2 bases and J 5 bases, with 6 bases left between them. The CDR3 covers 12 residues. CDR3 loop: CASSIIGETQYF. CDR3 bases: TGTGCCAGTAGTATAATTGGGGAGACCCAGTACTTC.

Many counts were recorded for this clonotype. V is TRBV9 and J is TRBJ1-1; D is unclear. The CDR3 runs to 15 residues. From germline, CDR1 is SGDLS and CDR2 YYNGEE. V gave up 4 bases and J gave up 5 bases, with 18 bases separating them. CDR3 sequence: CASSPRNGVRTEAFF. For the CDR3, the DNA is TGTGCCAGCAGCCCCCGAAATGGGGTAAGAACTGAAGCTTTCTTT.

This clonotype was recorded at least ten times. The chain carries TRBV11-1 and TRBJ2-2, with a weak D call TRBD1 (6 bases). The germline V and J ends were trimmed by 5 bases and 0 bases, with 13 bases remaining between them. This CDR3 has 16 residues. Germline V CDR1 and CDR2: SGHAT, FQDESV (reference sequence). CDR3 loop: CASSPPGTSNTGELFF. The CDR3 DNA reads TGTGCCAGCAGCCCTCCCGGGACATCGAACACCGGGGAGCTGTTTTTT.

This clonotype was picked up many times. The chain uses TRBV11-3 and TRBJ2-5; D is perhaps TRBD1 (6 bases). The V gene's germline CDR1 is SGHNT and CDR2 YENEEA. Trimming shortened V by 6 bases and J by 0 bases, and 14 bases separated the two germline ends. The CDR3 totals 15 residues. The DNA of the CDR3 is TGTGCCAGCAGTGCCCGGACAGCATACCAAGAGACCCAGTACTTC. Translated, it gives CASSARTAYQETQYF.

The V call is TRBV6-2 or TRBV6-3, the J call TRBJ2-7; D is uncertain. The germline CDR1 and CDR2 sequences are MNHEY and SVGEGT. Between the trimmed V and J ends, which lost 4 bases and 6 bases, there was a span of 10 bases. The CDR3 contains 12 residues. The CDR3 loop is CASSFTASEQYF. CDR3 nucleotide sequence: TGTGCCAGCAGTTTTACAGCGTCCGAGCAGTACTTC.

There are many counts of this clonotype. This chain links TRBV2 with TRBJ1-1; possibly TRBD1 for D (5 bases). The CDR3 is made up of 14 amino acids. The V end lost 4 bases, the J end lost 3 bases, and 12 bases lay between the germline ends. The V gene's germline CDR1 is SNHLY and CDR2 FYNNEI. CDR3 DNA: TGTGCCAGCAGTGTTGGGGGTAGGGACACTGAAGCTTTCTTT. Translating it yields CASSVGGRDTEAFF. The whole variable domain, filled in from reference TRBV2 and TRBJ1-1, reads EPEVTQTPSHQVTQMGQEVILRCVPISNHLYFYWYRQILGQKVEFLVSFYNNEISEKSEIFDDQFSVERPDGSNFTLKIRSTKLEDSAMYFCASSVGGRDTEAFFGQGTRLTVV.

This clonotype has at least ten counts. The chain is built from TRBV5-6 and TRBJ2-2; D uncertain. The V and J ends lost 2 bases and 0 bases respectively, with 11 bases between them. This CDR3 has 16 amino acids. Germline assignment: CDR1 SGHDT and CDR2 YYEEEE. CDR3 amino acids: CASSLTIQANTGELFF. Written as DNA, the CDR3 is TGTGCCAGCAGCTTAACTATCCAGGCGAACACCGGGGAGCTGTTTTTT.